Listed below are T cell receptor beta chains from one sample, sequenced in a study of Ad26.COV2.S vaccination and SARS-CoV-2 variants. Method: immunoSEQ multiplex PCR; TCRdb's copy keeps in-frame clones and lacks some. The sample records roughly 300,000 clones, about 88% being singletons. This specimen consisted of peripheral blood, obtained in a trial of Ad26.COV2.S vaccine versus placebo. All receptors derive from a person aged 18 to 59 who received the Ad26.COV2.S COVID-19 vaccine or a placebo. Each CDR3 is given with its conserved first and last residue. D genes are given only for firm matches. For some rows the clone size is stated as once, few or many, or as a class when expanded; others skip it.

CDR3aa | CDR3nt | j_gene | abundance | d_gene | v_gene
CASSPRGGQARETQYF | TGTGCCAGCTCACCTAGAGGGGGCCAGGCGAGGGAGACCCAGTACTTC | TRBJ2-5 | once | TRBD1 | TRBV18
CASSQDHGGSGGYTF | TGTGCCAGCAGCCAAGATCACGGGGGGTCGGGCGGCTACACCTTC | TRBJ1-2 | - | - | TRBV3-1/TRBV3-2
CASRSQGVGGEQYF | TGTGCCAGCAGATCTCAGGGTGTGGGGGGCGAGCAGTACTTC | TRBJ2-7 | - | - | TRBV6-5
CAISEGTGADTQYF | TGTGCCATCAGTGAGGGGACAGGGGCAGATACGCAGTATTTT | TRBJ2-3 | - | TRBD1 | TRBV10-3
CASSSGGQVRVGELFF | TGTGCCAGTAGTAGTGGGGGGCAGGTTCGGGTCGGGGAGCTGTTTTTT | TRBJ2-2 | - | - | TRBV19
CASRLQQGEGGRQYF | TGTGCCAGCAGGCTACAACAGGGAGAGGGGGGACGGCAGTACTTC | TRBJ2-7 | - | - | TRBV7-9
CASSPGGGSYNEQFF | TGTGCCAGCAGCCCGGGGGGGGGCTCCTACAATGAGCAGTTCTTC | TRBJ2-1 | - | TRBD2 | TRBV28
CASTVPGQGDEQYF | TGTGCCAGCACCGTACCGGGACAGGGCGACGAGCAGTACTTC | TRBJ2-7 | - | TRBD1 | TRBV28
CASSLSGPGTDTQYF | TGCGCCAGCAGCTTGAGCGGGCCCGGCACAGATACGCAGTATTTT | TRBJ2-3 | - | - | TRBV5-1
CASSRTGSNNEQFF | TGTGCCAGTAGCCGGACGGGATCCAACAATGAGCAGTTCTTC | TRBJ2-1 | - | - | TRBV19
CASSLVRVSTGELFF | TGTGCCAGCAGCTTAGTAAGGGTGTCGACCGGGGAGCTGTTTTTT | TRBJ2-2 | - | - | TRBV11-2
CASSISGTPNYGYTF | TGTGCCAGTAGTATTAGCGGGACACCGAACTATGGCTACACCTTC | TRBJ1-2 | - | - | TRBV19
CASSQELNRPNFEQYF | TGCGCCAGCAGCCAAGAATTGAATAGGCCTAACTTCGAGCAGTACTTC | TRBJ2-7 | - | - | TRBV4-3
CASSPRGSGSRNEQFF | TGTGCCAGCAGTCCCCGGGGTAGCGGGAGTAGGAATGAGCAGTTCTTC | TRBJ2-1 | - | TRBD2 | TRBV27
CASSYGGPYNEQFF | TGTGCCAGCAGTTACGGCGGGCCCTACAATGAGCAGTTCTTC | TRBJ2-1 | - | - | TRBV6-6
CASSPETGHNSPLHF | TGTGCCAGCAGCCCAGAGACAGGGCACAATTCACCCCTCCACTTT | TRBJ1-6 | - | TRBD1 | TRBV7-8
CASSQSRGLPDEQYF | TGCGCCAGCAGCCAGAGTAGGGGACTCCCTGACGAGCAGTACTTC | TRBJ2-7 | - | - | TRBV4-3
CASSTRAGGFNEQFF | TGTGCCAGCAGTACTAGGGCAGGGGGCTTTAATGAGCAGTTCTTC | TRBJ2-1 | - | TRBD1 | TRBV7-8
CASSWDRVHNSPLHF | TGTGCCAGCAGCTGGGACAGGGTTCATAATTCACCCCTCCACTTT | TRBJ1-6 | - | TRBD1 | TRBV27
CASRGAVPQPQHF | TGTGCCAGCAGGGGGGCAGTTCCTCAGCCCCAGCATTTT | TRBJ1-5 | - | - | TRBV27
CASSQPRASSRQTQYF | TGTGCCAGCAGCCAACCCCGGGCGAGTAGCCGCCAGACCCAGTACTTC | TRBJ2-5 | - | - | TRBV3-1/TRBV3-2
CASSQDPGPRNNEQFF | TGCGCCAGCAGCCAGGATCCGGGTCCAAGGAACAATGAGCAGTTCTTC | TRBJ2-1 | - | - | TRBV4-3
CASRERGLDTGELFF | TGTGCCAGCAGGGAGCGGGGACTTGACACCGGGGAGCTGTTTTTT | TRBJ2-2 | - | TRBD2 | TRBV6-6
CASSPRTSGGIYNEQFF | TGTGCCAGCAGCCCACGGACTAGCGGGGGCATCTACAATGAGCAGTTCTTC | TRBJ2-1 | - | TRBD2 | TRBV4-2
CASSPGGTEAFF | TGTGCCAGTAGCCCGGGGGGCACTGAAGCTTTCTTT | TRBJ1-1 | few | - | TRBV19